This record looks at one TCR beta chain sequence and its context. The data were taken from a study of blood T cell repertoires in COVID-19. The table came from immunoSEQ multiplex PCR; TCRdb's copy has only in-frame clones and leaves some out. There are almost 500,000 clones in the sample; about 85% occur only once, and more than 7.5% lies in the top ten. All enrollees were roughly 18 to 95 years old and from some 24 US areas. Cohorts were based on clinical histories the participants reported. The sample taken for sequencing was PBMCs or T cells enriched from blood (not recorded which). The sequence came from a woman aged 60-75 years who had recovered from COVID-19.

The CDR3 is CASSIDPLGNSPLHF. The CDR3 DNA follows: TGTGCCAGTAGTATAGATCCCCTCGGGAATTCACCCCTCCACTTT. J is TRBJ1-6 and V is TRBV19; D gene ambiguous. V lost 0 bases and J lost 7, with 10 bases in between. Germline V gives CDR1 LNHDA, CDR2 SQIVND (reference sequence). This CDR3 region has 15 residues.